This paragraph covers one T cell receptor beta chain sequence. Authors' processing steps: Reference gene primer amplification in the assay estimated nucleated cell counts. Clones were sequenced by immunoSEQ multiplex PCR, and TCRdb holds only the in-frame ones, with some missing. From that table come the V and J calls and clone size; the DNA was used to work out D and trimming. The repertoire holds roughly 150,000 clones, with approximately 90% as singletons. This entry is derived from a study of blood T cell repertoires in COVID-19. Study-wide context: Acute and convalescent COVID-19 specimens originated in the United States, Italy and Spain. Sample material is recorded as cDNA or gDNA derived from T cells, B-cell-depleted T cells, or PBMCs.

Looked up from germline, CDR1 is SGHTA and CDR2 is FQGNSA. CDR3 size: 14 residues. Trimming removed 5 bases from V and 7 bases from J; junction bases left unmatched: 9. The clonotype was recovered from an older woman with acute or convalescent COVID-19. The chain is built from TRBV7-2 and TRBJ2-7, with 9 bases aligning to TRBD2. The sample consisted of peripheral blood. CDR3 protein: CASSHGTSSTEQYF. DNA for the CDR3: TGTGCCAGCAGCCACGGGACTAGCTCAACTGAGCAGTACTTC.